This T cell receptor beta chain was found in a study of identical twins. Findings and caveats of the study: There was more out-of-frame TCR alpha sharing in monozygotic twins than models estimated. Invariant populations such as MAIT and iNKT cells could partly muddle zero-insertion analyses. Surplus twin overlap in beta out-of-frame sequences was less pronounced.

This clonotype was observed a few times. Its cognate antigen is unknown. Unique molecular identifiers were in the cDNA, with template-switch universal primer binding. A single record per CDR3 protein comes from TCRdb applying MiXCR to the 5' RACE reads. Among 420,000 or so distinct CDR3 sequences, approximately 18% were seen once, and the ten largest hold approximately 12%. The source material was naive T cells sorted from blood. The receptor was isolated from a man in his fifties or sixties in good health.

CDR3 residues: CASSEFSSGSSYEQYF. CDR3 in DNA: TGTGCCAGCAGCGAGTTTTCGAGCGGGAGCTCCTACGAGCAGTACTTC. The J gene is TRBJ2-7, the V gene TRBV7-2, with TRBD2 matching 8 bases. J lost 0 bases, V lost 5 bases, and 9 bases had no gene match. The CDR3 sequence is 16 residues long. Germline assignment: CDR1 SGHTA and CDR2 FQGNSA.